This TCR beta chain was sequenced for a study of human T cells and chemical hapten exposure. Study overall: Patients received weekly diphenylcyclopropenone doses to the scalp throughout the approximately 26-week study.

General observations from the study: PT1 expanded TCR counts and patch test score were linked, and their correlation was positive. Against controls, expanded TCRs gave rise to significantly more large CDR3 similarity clusters.

Specified time point: patch test 3, about 24 weeks after DPC sensitization. Treatment of the sample: therapeutic diphenylcyclopropenone sensitization with weekly scalp DPC. TCRdb redid the calling of the RACE reads with MiXCR, one entry per CDR3 protein. The table shows 150,000 to 200,000 distinct CDR3 sequences, with about 22% occurring only once. V lost 1 base and J 6 bases, leaving 10 bases between the germline ends. Looked up from germline, CDR1 is GTSNPN and CDR2 is SVGIG (reference sequence). CDR3 length equals 12 residues. A few counts support this clonotype. Its specificity is unknown. This specimen consisted of whole blood, obtained in connection with sensitization to the hapten diphenylcyclopropenone (DPC). The J gene is TRBJ2-7, the V gene TRBV30; either TRBD1 or TRBD2 may fit D (5 bases each). This clonotype was obtained from a woman aged 35 to 49 with alopecia areata. Some clones in this sample may be carry-over from other donors' samples. The CDR3 here is CAWSGDPGEQYF. In nucleotides, the CDR3 is TGTGCCTGGAGTGGGGACCCGGGCGAGCAGTACTTC.